These 4 T cell receptor beta chains were all obtained from the same sample, sequenced in a study of cytotoxic CD8 clonotypes in ibrutinib-treated CLL. Clones were sequenced by immunoSEQ multiplex PCR, and TCRdb holds only the in-frame ones, with some missing. This table has a few hundred thousand clones, over 55% appearing once. This specimen was PBMCs, taken after 36 months of ibrutinib treatment. These receptors came from a human donor with chronic lymphocytic leukemia.

V is TRBV29-1 and J is TRBJ2-3; 11 nucleotides match TRBD2. Germline-derived CDR1 and CDR2 are SQVTM and ANQGSEA. The CDR3 extends over 15 amino acids. V lost 5 bases and J lost 2; bases outside the gene matches: 6. The CDR3 bases are TGCAGCGTTAGGTCTAGCGGGGGGTACACAGATACGCAGTATTTT. Residues: CSVRSSGGYTDTQYF.

The V call is TRBV29-1, the J call TRBJ2-1; TRBD2 is a possible D gene (6 bases). CDR1 SQVTM and CDR2 ANQGSEA come from the germline V gene. The CDR3 has 15 residues. The germline V and J ends were trimmed by 7 bases and 6 bases, with 22 bases remaining between them. The CDR3, as DNA: TGCAGCGCCCGACTAGTCCCCCATGGATCCAATGAGCAGTTCTTC. This sequence encodes CSARLVPHGSNEQFF.

The chain combines TRBV9 with TRBJ2-3; 10 bases map to TRBD1. CDR1 is SGDLS and CDR2 is YYNGEE in the germline V gene. Germline trimming cut 4 bases from V and 3 bases from J; bases unmatched to any gene: 5. The CDR3 is 15 residues long. The CDR3 loop reads CASSLRQGATDTQYF. In nucleotides, the CDR3 is TGTGCCAGCAGCCTCCGACAGGGGGCAACAGATACGCAGTATTTT.

This clone occurred once. The chain links TRBV4-2 to TRBJ1-2; D is uncertain. Trimming shortened V by 2 bases and J by 6 bases, and 10 bases separated the two germline ends. Germline-derived CDR1 and CDR2 are LGHNA and YNFKEQ. This CDR3 comprises 13 residues. In DNA, the CDR3 is TGTGCCAGCAGCCAAATTATCGAGCATGGCTACACCTTC. Protein sequence: CASSQIIEHGYTF.